Each of the 25 T cell receptor beta chains below was sequenced from the same sample in a study of human T cells and chemical hapten exposure. It was unfractionated whole blood from which total RNA was extracted. TCRdb re-called the 5' RACE reads with MiXCR, one entry per CDR3 protein. The profile covers around 140,000 distinct CDR3 sequences, with around 4% appearing a single time and around 1.5% taken by the ten largest. The receptors were gathered from a female donor in good health.

The V call is TRBV6-6, the J call TRBJ1-1; TRBD1 matches at 7 bases. The germline CDR1 and CDR2 sequences are MNHNY and SVGAGI (reference sequence). The CDR3 totals 14 residues. J lost 2 bases, V lost 5 bases, and 5 bases had no gene match. The chain's CDR3 is CASSTTGSNTEAFF. The CDR3 region has the DNA TGTGCCAGCAGTACGACAGGGAGTAACACTGAAGCTTTCTTT.

This clonotype was counted ten times or more. The chain couples TRBV3-1 to TRBJ1-3; D may be TRBD1 (5 bases). The CDR3 length is 17 residues. V lost 4 bases and J lost 2, with 18 bases in between. Per the germline V gene, CDR1 is LGHDT and CDR2 is YNNKEL (reference sequence). The CDR3 sequence is CASSPRDSTSAGNTIYF. The CDR3 bases are TGTGCCAGCAGCCCCCGGGACTCCACGTCGGCTGGAAACACCATATATTTT.

This chain joins TRBV7-2 and TRBJ2-5, with 8 bases lining up with TRBD2. The CDR3 loop spans 17 amino acids. Germline CDR1 and CDR2: SGHTA and FQGNSA. Trimming took 0 bases from V and 6 from J; bases not matched to a gene: 12. The CDR3: CASSLAGSGGCTKTQYF. The DNA for the CDR3 is TGTGCCAGCAGCTTAGCGGGCAGCGGGGGTTGTACGAAGACCCAGTACTTC.

At least ten counts were recorded for this clonotype. V is TRBV28 and J is TRBJ2-7, with TRBD1 as a possible D gene (7 bases). Per germline, CDR1 MDHEN and CDR2 SYDVKM. The CDR3 spans 18 residues. The V end lost 0 bases, the J end lost 3 bases, and 21 bases lay between the germline ends. The DNA for the CDR3 is TGTGCCAGCAGTTTATGGGGCCCAGGGGGGACAAGCAACTACGAGCAGTACTTC. Its protein is CASSLWGPGGTSNYEQYF. Full variable domain (outside the CDR3, taken from reference TRBV28 and TRBJ2-7): DVKVTQSSRYLVKRTGEKVFLECVQDMDHENMFWYRQDPGLGLRLIYFSYDVKMKEKGDIPEGYSVSREKKERFSLILESASTNQTSMYLCASSLWGPGGTSNYEQYFGPGTRLTVT.

Details on this clonotype: Possible read error: a much larger clone is one base away. The V gene is TRBV7-8, the J gene TRBJ2-7, with D maybe TRBD2 (5 bases). The CDR3 has 13 residues. Germline assignment: CDR1 SGHVS and CDR2 FQNEAQ. The CDR3 DNA reads TGTTCCAGCAGCTTAGCGTGGGGTAGCGAGCAGTACTTC. Amino acid sequence: CSSSLAWGSEQYF.

This clonotype was observed many times. The chain has TRBV5-4 and TRBJ2-7, with D unclear. The CDR3 spans 13 residues. The V gene's germline CDR1 is SGHNT and CDR2 YYREEE (reference sequence). The V end was cut by 1 base, the J end by 0 bases, with 5 bases between. CDR3 protein: CASSLWDSYEQYF. The CDR3 bases are TGTGCCAGCAGCTTGTGGGACTCCTACGAGCAGTACTTC.

This clonotype was detected ten times or more. V is TRBV4-3 and J is TRBJ1-6, with a weak D call TRBD1 (6 bases). This CDR3 spans 14 amino acids. Germline loops: CDR1 LGHNA, CDR2 YSLEER. V lost 3 bases, J lost 10 bases, and 13 bases lay in between. In DNA form, the CDR3 reads TGCGCCAGCAGCCAGCGTAGGGGGTCATCACCCCTCCACTTT. This sequence encodes CASSQRRGSSPLHF.

The table lists this clonotype with many counts. The chain combines TRBV3-1 with TRBJ1-6, with D uncertain. The CDR3 has 13 residues. V lost 4 bases and J lost 7, with 8 bases in between. CDR1 is LGHDT and CDR2 is YNNKEL in the germline V gene (reference sequence). CDR3: CASSPEPNSPLHF. The CDR3 coding sequence is TGTGCCAGCAGCCCGGAGCCCAATTCACCCCTCCACTTT.

This clonotype was recorded many times. The chain combines TRBV29-1 with TRBJ1-2; the D is unclear. Germline-derived CDR1 and CDR2 are SQVTM and ANQGSEA. This CDR3 has 12 amino acids. The V end was cut by 5 bases, the J end by 3 bases, with 10 bases between. The CDR3: CSVFKLDYGYTF. Written as DNA, the CDR3 is TGCAGCGTTTTCAAACTGGACTATGGCTACACCTTC.

This clonotype was detected ten times or more. V gene TRBV12-3 or TRBV12-4 combines with J gene TRBJ1-4; D remains unclear. This CDR3 region has 15 residues. V was pared by 1 base and J by 4 bases, with 10 bases between. The CDR3 here is CASSLVSGSNEKLFF. The CDR3 region has the DNA TGTGCCAGCAGTTTAGTTTCCGGGAGTAATGAAAAACTGTTTTTT.

The chain uses TRBV20-1 and TRBJ2-5; 8 bases map to TRBD2. Losses at the gene ends were 4 bases for V and 1 base for J; bases not matched to a gene: 2. This CDR3 region has 13 residues. Germline assignment: CDR1 DFQATT and CDR2 SNEGSKA (reference sequence). CDR3 bases: TGCAGTGCTAAACGGGGGGGCCAAGAGACCCAGTACTTC. The encoded protein is CSAKRGGQETQYF.

This clonotype appeared many times. The V call is TRBV4-3, the J call TRBJ1-6, with D unclear. The CDR3 is made up of 15 amino acids. Germline CDR1 and CDR2: LGHNA and YSLEER. The V and J ends lost 0 bases and 9 bases respectively, with 12 bases between them. The CDR3 loop reads CASSQETGRSSPLHF. As DNA, the CDR3 is TGCGCCAGCAGCCAAGAGACGGGTCGGAGTTCACCCCTCCACTTT.

This clonotype was seen ten or more times. The chain links TRBV20-1 to TRBJ2-7; 9 positions agree with TRBD2. Germline loops: CDR1 DFQATT, CDR2 SNEGSKA (reference sequence). Losses at the gene ends were 3 bases for V and 3 bases for J; bases not matched to a gene: 6. The CDR3 is 14 residues long. The CDR3 here is CSASLGGGVYEQYF. The DNA of the CDR3 is TGCAGTGCTAGTCTTGGCGGGGGGGTCTACGAGCAGTACTTC.

The table lists this clonotype with many counts. The CDR3 loop reads CASSLKSRTTQYF. Written as DNA, the CDR3 is TGTGCCAGCAGTTTAAAATCGAGGACTACGCAGTATTTT. The rearrangement uses TRBV27 and TRBJ2-3; D uncertain. The germline CDR1 and CDR2 sequences are MNHEY and SMNVEV (reference sequence). The germline V and J ends were trimmed by 2 bases and 8 bases, with 11 bases remaining between them. The CDR3 totals 13 residues.

This clonotype was recorded many times. The rearrangement links TRBV6-2 or TRBV6-3 to TRBJ1-5; 8 bases are a match to TRBD1. This CDR3 has 15 residues. The trim removed 4 bases at V and 2 bases at J, leaving 4 bases unmatched. Per germline, CDR1 MNHEY and CDR2 SVGEGT. The chain's CDR3 is CASSSQGVGNQPQHF. In nucleotides, the CDR3 is TGTGCCAGCAGTTCACAGGGGGTAGGCAATCAGCCCCAGCATTTT.

This clonotype has a count of ten or more. The genes are TRBV7-9 and TRBJ1-4; unclear D gene. The CDR3 runs to 16 residues. Germline-derived CDR1 and CDR2 are SEHNR and FQNEAQ (reference sequence). V lost 1 base to trimming and J lost 2 bases, with 11 bases between them. The CDR3 nucleotides are TGTGCCAGCAGCTTAGGCGGGCCAGGCACTAATGAAAAACTGTTTTTT. Translated, it gives CASSLGGPGTNEKLFF. Full variable domain (remainder filled in from reference TRBV7-9 and TRBJ1-4): DTGVSQNPRHKITKRGQNVTFRCDPISEHNRLYWYRQTLGQGPEFLTYFQNEAQLEKSRLLSDRFSAERPKGSFSTLEIQRTEQGDSAMYLCASSLGGPGTNEKLFFGSGTQLSVL.

On this clonotype itself: Possible read error: a much larger clone is one base away. The J gene is TRBJ2-7, the V gene TRBV6-2 or TRBV6-3, with D maybe TRBD2 (5 bases). The germline V gene has CDR1 MNHEY and CDR2 SVGEGT. This CDR3 is built from 11 residues. V shed 7 bases and J shed 3 bases, with 7 bases lying between them. CDR3 region: CASNRGYEQYF. For the CDR3, the DNA is TGTGCCAGCAACCGGGGCTACGAGCAGTACTTC.

The sample holds many counts of this clonotype. The V and J genes are TRBV7-8 and TRBJ2-2, with 9 bases aligning to TRBD2. This CDR3 comprises 17 residues. Germline CDR1 and CDR2: SGHVS and FQNEAQ. Trimming at V came to 2 bases and at J to 7 bases, leaving 11 bases not matched to a gene. The CDR3 DNA sequence: TGTGCCAGCAGCTTATCACCCGGGACTAGCTGTAACGGGGAGCTGTTTTTT. Its protein product is CASSLSPGTSCNGELFF.

There are many counts of this clonotype. This chain connects TRBV5-4 to TRBJ1-1; D might be TRBD1 (6 bases). V was clipped by 2 bases and J by 6 bases, with 14 bases between them. CDR1 and CDR2 from the germline V gene are SGHNT and YYREEE (reference sequence). This CDR3 comprises 14 residues. The CDR3 spells CASSLQGILAEAFF. The CDR3 DNA is TGTGCCAGCAGCTTACAGGGTATTTTGGCTGAAGCTTTCTTT.

V gene TRBV19 combines with J gene TRBJ2-2; a possible D gene is TRBD1 (6 bases). CDR1 and CDR2 from the germline V gene are LNHDA and SQIVND (reference sequence). The V and J ends lost 3 bases and 5 bases respectively, with 16 bases between them. The CDR3 has 16 amino acids. The CDR3 DNA follows: TGTGCCAGTAGTATTCGTACAGGGATAGGTACCGGGGAGCTGTTTTTT. Amino acid sequence: CASSIRTGIGTGELFF. The full variable domain, in which reference TRBV19 and TRBJ2-2 provide the parts outside the CDR3, is DGGITQSPKYLFRKEGQNVTLSCEQNLNHDAMYWYRQDPGQGLRLIYYSQIVNDFQKGDIAEGYSVSREKKESFPLTVTSAQKNPTAFYLCASSIRTGIGTGELFFGEGSRLTVL.

The table lists this clonotype with many counts. The genes are TRBV6-2 or TRBV6-3 and TRBJ1-3; no clear D gene. Trimming took off 0 bases at V and 0 bases at J, with 6 bases between the two ends. Germline V gives CDR1 MNHEY, CDR2 SVGEGT. This CDR3 has 15 amino acids. The CDR3 nucleotides read TGTGCCAGCAGTTACTCGGCCGTCTCTGGAAACACCATATATTTT. Translating it yields CASSYSAVSGNTIYF.

This clonotype was counted many times. This sequence joins TRBV7-2 and TRBJ1-4, with 11 bases identical to TRBD1. The CDR3 runs to 17 residues. With 2 bases clipped from V and 7 bases from J, the junction kept 9 bases outside the gene matches. Germline-derived CDR1 and CDR2 are SGHTA and FQGNSA. The CDR3 reads CASSLPYGTGGSEKLFF. In nucleotides, the CDR3 is TGTGCCAGCAGCTTACCCTACGGGACAGGGGGGAGTGAAAAACTGTTTTTT.

V is TRBV10-2 and J is TRBJ2-7; TRBD2 aligns across 8 bases. Germline V gene data show CDR1 as WSHSY and CDR2 as SAAADI. This CDR3 comprises 13 residues. Germline trimming cut 6 bases from V and 3 bases from J; bases unmatched to any gene: 4. CDR3 coding DNA: TGCGCCAGCAGACGAGCGGGGGACTACGAGCAGTACTTC. Translated, it gives CASRRAGDYEQYF.

In the case of this clonotype: A much larger clone lies a single base off, so this may be a read error. This rearrangement joins TRBV20-1 to TRBJ2-3; 12 nucleotides line up with TRBD2. CDR1 is DFQATT and CDR2 is SNEGSKA in the germline V gene (reference sequence). V was pared by 5 bases and J by 4 bases, with 7 bases of the junction left unmatched. The CDR3 has 15 residues. The CDR3 here is CSAHVTSGGPDTQYF. CDR3 bases: TGCAGTGCTCACGTGACTAGCGGGGGACCAGATACGCAGTATTTT.

This clonotype showed up many times. The chain recombines TRBV12-3 or TRBV12-4 with TRBJ2-6; 10 nucleotides match TRBD1. The CDR3 is 17 residues long. With V trimmed by 5 bases and J by 0 bases, 4 bases remained unmatched. The CDR3 reads CASSPRTGGSGANVLTF. The CDR3 DNA sequence: TGTGCCAGCAGTCCGAGGACAGGGGGCTCTGGGGCCAACGTCCTGACTTTC.